The rows below give T cell receptor beta chains drawn from one sample of a study of blood T cell repertoires in COVID-19. The repertoire was sequenced with immunoSEQ multiplex PCR; TCRdb's copy has only in-frame clones and lacks some. The sample holds about 85,000 clones, 87% seen once. Input material: peripheral blood. These receptors all stem from a man between 60 and 70 years old with acute or convalescent COVID-19. The CDR3 runs from the conserved cysteine through the conserved F or W. Fields, in order: J gene, V gene, D gene, clone size, CDR3 length, CDR3 protein, CDR3 DNA. A D gene is named only where the DNA matches it firmly. A clone size is listed for some rows: how often the clone was seen (once, few, many), or a class if it is expanded.

>TRBJ2-1|TRBV11-2|TRBD1|-|16
CASSLVGDRGLGEQFF
TGTGCCAGCAGCTTAGTCGGAGACAGGGGGTTAGGTGAGCAGTTCTTC
>TRBJ1-5|TRBV4-2|TRBD1|-|16
CASSQETGQGNQPQHF
TGTGCCAGCAGCCAAGAGACGGGACAGGGCAATCAGCCCCAGCATTTT
>TRBJ1-1|TRBV18|-|-|12
CASSGFEGEAFF
TGTGCCAGCTCGGGGTTCGAGGGAGAAGCTTTCTTT
>TRBJ1-4|TRBV19|-|-|14
CASSIGGRVEKLFF
TGTGCCAGTAGTATAGGAGGCAGGGTCGAAAAACTGTTTTTT
>TRBJ1-3|TRBV10-3|-|-|15
CAISESFGSGNTIYF
TGTGCCATCAGTGAGTCGTTCGGGTCCGGAAACACCATATATTTT
>TRBJ1-1|TRBV29-1|-|-|14
CSVGRGAFDSEAFF
TGCAGCGTCGGGCGGGGGGCATTTGATTCTGAAGCTTTCTTT
>TRBJ2-1|TRBV4-3|TRBD2|-|18
CASSQDISGAFSYNEQFF
TGCGCCAGCAGCCAAGATATCAGCGGGGCCTTCTCCTACAATGAGCAGTTCTTC
>TRBJ2-1|TRBV29-1|-|-|16
CSVELVTAETYNEQFF
TGCAGCGTTGAGCTAGTTACCGCGGAAACCTACAATGAGCAGTTCTTC
>TRBJ1-5|TRBV3-1/TRBV3-2|-|-|14
CASSQEHDFQPQHF
TGTGCCAGCAGCCAAGAACACGATTTTCAGCCCCAGCATTTT
>TRBJ2-3|TRBV6-2/TRBV6-3|TRBD2|-|16
CASSGLAGAGTDTQYF
TGTGCCAGCAGTGGACTAGCGGGGGCAGGGACAGATACGCAGTATTTT
>TRBJ2-5|TRBV5-6|-|few|14
CASSSDILQETQYF
TGTGCCAGCAGCTCGGACATTCTCCAAGAGACCCAGTACTTC
>TRBJ2-1|TRBV7-8|TRBD2|-|17
CASSLDLAGVTYNEQFF
TGTGCCAGCAGCTTAGACCTAGCGGGGGTGACCTACAATGAGCAGTTCTTC
>TRBJ2-5|TRBV19|-|-|14
CASSVTGTQETQYF
TGTGCCAGTAGCGTGACAGGAACCCAAGAGACCCAGTACTTC
>TRBJ2-7|TRBV6-5|-|-|11
CASKETYEQYF
TGTGCCAGCAAAGAGACCTACGAGCAGTACTTC
>TRBJ2-5|TRBV24-1|-|-|13
CATGAGGQETQYF
TGTGCCACCGGGGCAGGGGGGCAAGAGACCCAGTACTTC
>TRBJ2-1|TRBV7-2|-|-|11
CASSHNNEQFF
TGTGCCAGCAGCCACAACAATGAGCAGTTCTTC
>TRBJ2-3|TRBV7-7|-|once|15
CASSTGTSSGDTQYF
TGTGCTAGCAGCACCGGGACTTCCTCGGGGGATACGCAGTATTTT
>TRBJ1-2|TRBV21-1|-|-|15
CASISGPRPSYGYTF
TGTGCCAGCATCTCGGGTCCGAGGCCCTCCTATGGCTACACCTTC
>TRBJ2-5|TRBV7-2|TRBD1|-|16
CASSLVGTGKVETQYF
TGTGCCAGCAGCTTGGTTGGGACAGGGAAGGTGGAGACCCAGTACTTC
>TRBJ2-3|TRBV11-1|-|-|12
CASSQGTDTQYF
TGTGCCAGCAGCCAGGGCACAGATACGCAGTATTTT
>TRBJ1-6|TRBV30|-|once|15
CAWSDGNSYNSPLHF
TGTGCCTGGAGTGACGGGAACTCCTATAATTCACCCCTCCACTTT
>TRBJ2-1|TRBV9|TRBD1|-|16
CASSALGQGPYNEQFF
TGTGCCAGCAGCGCGCTCGGACAGGGACCCTACAATGAGCAGTTCTTC
>TRBJ2-4|TRBV6-5|TRBD1|-|14
CASTDRVAKNIQYF
TGTGCCAGCACCGACAGGGTAGCCAAAAACATTCAGTACTTC
>TRBJ2-7|TRBV15|-|-|12
CATSRDHNEQYF
TGTGCCACCAGCAGAGATCACAACGAGCAGTACTTC
>TRBJ1-3|TRBV18|-|-|15
CASWQGAGSGNTIYF
TGTGCCAGCTGGCAGGGCGCGGGATCTGGAAACACCATATATTTT
>TRBJ1-1|TRBV14|TRBD1|-|18
CASSLMDRAVGRGTEAFF
TGTGCCAGCAGCCTTATGGACAGGGCGGTTGGAAGGGGCACTGAAGCTTTCTTT
>TRBJ1-4|TRBV6-6|-|-|15
CASSYDSATNEKLFF
TGTGCCAGCAGTTACGACAGTGCAACTAATGAAAAACTGTTTTTT
>TRBJ1-6|TRBV3-1/TRBV3-2|-|-|15
CASSQGAGVNSPLHF
TGTGCCAGCAGCCAAGGGGCAGGGGTGAATTCACCCCTCCACTTT
>TRBJ1-6|TRBV2|-|-|16
CASSELEGSANSPLHF
TGTGCCAGCAGTGAGTTGGAGGGCAGTGCTAATTCACCCCTCCACTTT
>TRBJ2-6|TRBV13|-|-|15
CASSLYSSGANVLTF
TGTGCCAGCAGCTTGTATAGCTCTGGGGCCAACGTCCTGACTTTC
>TRBJ2-3|TRBV2|TRBD2|-|15
CASSSGLAGTDTQYF
TGTGCCAGCAGTTCTGGACTAGCGGGGACAGATACGCAGTATTTT
>TRBJ1-1|TRBV4-3|-|once|15
CASSPSLTVNFEAFF
TGCGCCAGCAGCCCTTCCCTGACAGTCAATTTTGAAGCTTTCTTT
>TRBJ1-2|TRBV27|-|-|13
CASTSGALGGYTF
TGTGCCAGCACCTCGGGAGCACTGGGGGGCTACACCTTC
>TRBJ1-5|TRBV18|TRBD1|-|16
CASSPGTGPGNQPQHF
TGTGCCAGCTCACCTGGGACAGGCCCAGGGAATCAGCCCCAGCATTTT
>TRBJ1-4|TRBV6-2/TRBV6-3|-|-|17
CASSYSGRLATNEKLFF
TGTGCCAGCAGTTACTCCGGCAGGCTGGCAACTAATGAAAAACTGTTTTTT
>TRBJ2-7|TRBV6-5|TRBD1|few|13
CASTGQGSYEQYF
TGTGCCAGCACTGGACAGGGGAGCTACGAGCAGTACTTC
>TRBJ1-2|TRBV28|TRBD1|-|17
CASSPQDRGVVSYGYTF
TGTGCCAGCAGTCCACAGGACAGGGGCGTTGTTTCTTATGGCTACACCTTC
>TRBJ1-3|TRBV19|TRBD1|few|16
CASSPLTGGIGNTIYF
TGTGCCAGTAGTCCTCTGACAGGGGGCATTGGAAACACCATATATTTT
>TRBJ1-3|TRBV19|TRBD1|-|15
CASNPGQGKGNTIYF
TGTGCCAGTAACCCGGGACAGGGGAAAGGAAACACCATATATTTT
>TRBJ1-2|TRBV19|TRBD1|-|14
CASSMDRETYGYTF
TGTGCCAGTAGTATGGACAGGGAGACGTATGGCTACACCTTC
>TRBJ2-2|TRBV27|TRBD2|-|14
CASGAGGHTGELFF
TGTGCCAGCGGAGCGGGGGGGCACACCGGGGAGCTGTTTTTT
>TRBJ2-2|TRBV4-3|TRBD2|-|17
CASSQDLAGGYTGELFF
TGCGCCAGCAGCCAAGATCTAGCGGGGGGTTACACCGGGGAGCTGTTTTTT
>TRBJ1-6|TRBV9|-|-|16
CASSVTGTSYNSPLHF
TGTGCCAGCAGCGTAACAGGGACCTCCTATAATTCACCCCTCCACTTT
>TRBJ1-4|TRBV3-1/TRBV3-2|TRBD1|few|17
CASSTSGTGQFNEKLFF
TGTGCCAGCAGCACGTCCGGGACAGGGCAGTTTAATGAAAAACTGTTTTTT
>TRBJ1-4|TRBV3-1/TRBV3-2|-|-|19
CASSQGLRVRVTTNEKLFF
TGTGCCAGCAGCCAAGGATTACGGGTGCGGGTTACAACTAATGAAAAACTGTTTTTT
>TRBJ1-6|TRBV9|-|-|14
CASSVGARDSPLHF
TGTGCCAGCAGCGTGGGGGCCAGGGATTCACCCCTCCACTTT
>TRBJ1-5|TRBV12-3/TRBV12-4|-|-|12
CASSLLGQPQHF
TGTGCCAGCAGTTTACTCGGGCAGCCCCAGCATTTT
>TRBJ2-7|TRBV6-2/TRBV6-3|-|few|14
CASSLRKQGDEQYF
TGTGCCAGCAGCCTCAGAAAACAGGGTGACGAGCAGTACTTC
>TRBJ2-5|TRBV18|-|-|17
CASSRNGGGSMGETQYF
TGTGCCAGCTCACGTAACGGAGGCGGCAGTATGGGAGAGACCCAGTACTTC
>TRBJ2-3|TRBV5-1|-|once|15
CASSLVAGSTDTQYF
TGCGCCAGCAGCTTGGTGGCGGGGAGCACAGATACGCAGTATTTT
>TRBJ2-6|TRBV11-2|TRBD1|-|15
CASSSQGAGANVLTF
TGTGCCAGCAGCTCTCAGGGGGCTGGGGCCAACGTCCTGACTTTC